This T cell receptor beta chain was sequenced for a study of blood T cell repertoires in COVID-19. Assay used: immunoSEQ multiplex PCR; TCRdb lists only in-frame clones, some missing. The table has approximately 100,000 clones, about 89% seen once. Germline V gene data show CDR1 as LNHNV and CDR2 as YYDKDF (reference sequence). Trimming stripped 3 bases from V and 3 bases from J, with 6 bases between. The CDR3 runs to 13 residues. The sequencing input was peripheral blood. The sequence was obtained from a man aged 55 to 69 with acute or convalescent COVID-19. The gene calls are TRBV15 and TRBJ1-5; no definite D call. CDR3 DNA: TGTGCCACCAGCAGGCGGGACAATCAGCCCCAGCATTTT. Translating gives CATSRRDNQPQHF. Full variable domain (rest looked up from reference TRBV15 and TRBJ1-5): DAMVIQNPRYQVTQFGKPVTLSCSQTLNHNVMYWYQQKSSQAPKLLFHYYDKDFNNEADTPDNFQSRRPNTSFCFLDIRSPGLGDTAMYLCATSRRDNQPQHFGDGTRLSIL.